This T cell receptor beta chain was identified in a study of beta chain features in type 1 diabetes (dated by TCRdb to 2017 to 2018). Concerning the study at large: Mean age, gender distribution, total cell number and subset yield did not differ between patients and healthy donors. Across all samples, almost 110 million sorted cells were examined, and cell number per subset correlated strongly with RNA yield. The study compared the TCRB repertoires of sorted circulating CD4+ T cell subsets in recently diagnosed type 1 diabetes patients with those in matched healthy donors. Naive and central memory subsets were obtained from all 30 or so donors, but regulatory and stem cell-like memory subsets were isolated from only 8 patients and about eight healthy donors. The paper's findings and limits, for the study overall: Sequencing cDNA rather than genomic DNA could over-represent highly expressing activated cells, although activation and CD3 levels did not differ between groups. In all four CD4+ subsets, TCRB CDR3 length was moderately but significantly shorter in type 1 diabetes patients. Because small numbers of individuals were included in the HLA sub-analyses, any influence of HLA type on TCRB rearrangement was left unresolved. Shorter templates might have been favored by PCR, but patient and control samples were amplified and corrected together, so both groups would have been affected equally by any skew. Naive, central memory and regulatory TCRB repertoires appeared more similar among patients than among healthy donors. Patients with type 1 diabetes made fewer insertions and deleted more nucleotides at VDJ recombination sites, implying thymic rearrangement abnormalities.

Each donor gave one peripheral blood draw, approximately 110 mL on average, collected into heparinised tubes. A BD FACSAria II was used to sort naive, central memory, regulatory and stem cell-like memory CD4+ T cells with a panel that included CD45RO, CCR7, CD25, CD127, CD95 and CD27. Purity was above 95% for every sorted population. PBMCs were isolated right away by Lymphoprep density gradient centrifugation and were stained directly, without culture. So that batch effects would be minimized, each experiment stained and sorted samples in pairs, pairing one healthy donor with one patient. The entire amount of isolated RNA was reverse transcribed using the High Capacity cDNA Reverse Transcription Kit, so the sequenced TCRB transcripts were expressed ones. Deep immunoSEQ sequencing was performed on naive, central memory and regulatory T cell samples, with an average of around 3.4 million total reads per sample. Sorted cells were lysed in RLT buffer, and RNA was extracted using DNase-treated RNeasy Micro or Mini kits according to cell number. To prevent cross-contamination, every cell subset was processed on its own, while patient and healthy donor samples were processed together. Using the immunoSEQ multiplex PCR, TCRB sequences were amplified from cDNA into 87-bp fragments spanning the CDR3 region. The amplicons were sequenced using the Illumina HiSeq platform. In the authors' own workflow: Synthetic template baselines were used to correct PCR bias computationally, reads within Hamming distance 2 were collapsed together, and singletons that could not be merged were discarded. Reads were aligned against IMGT to assign V, D and J genes, CDR3 length and insertions or deletions at six rearrangement sites. Within each subset, clonotype counts were normalized to the number of sorted cells before true diversity and Gini coefficients were calculated with the tcR R package. The overlap coefficient, calculated on TCRB nucleotide sequences, was used to quantify repertoire sharing. Out-of-frame TCRB sequences from naive cells were analyzed as a proxy for the pre-selection repertoire. Sourced from immuneACCESS, this table was stored by TCRdb with only in-frame sequences that have V and J called. A share of the clones is absent; for the studies checked, an unresolved V gene accounts for under half, and the remainder has no known explanation. The DNA was the basis for D and trimming; V, J and clone size are from that table. This sample is represented by some 700,000 clones; 10% to 15% of them were singletons. Of the sample, approximately 0.022% falls within the top ten clones.

Including cysteine and phenylalanine, the CDR3 has 17 amino acids. Left in the record is the CDR3 DNA by itself, 51 bases read in frame from the first base. This clone came up a few times. The target of this receptor is not known. No per-base quality is available; no much larger clone lies one base away. The receptor comes from a man younger than 35 with type 1 diabetes. The chain employs TRBV21-1 and TRBJ1-5. TRBV21-1 is designated a pseudogene. The sample was naive CD4+ T cells from blood. The label giving this sample's cell subset or site can be read as: true naive CD4+ T cells. The DNA sequence is as follows: TGTGCCAGCAATTCCCCCGGGGGGCTGCATAGCAATCAGCCCCAGCATTTT. Translated, this gives CASNSPGGLHSNQPQHF.